This T cell receptor (beta chain) is from a study of blood T cell repertoires in COVID-19. Libraries were prepared by immunoSEQ multiplex PCR; TCRdb keeps only in-frame clonotypes and omits some of them. Of over 250,000 clones in the sample, 85% were seen once. Looked up from germline, CDR1 is SGHNT and CDR2 is YYREEE (reference sequence). V lost 4 bases, J lost 4 bases, and 6 bases stayed unmatched. The CDR3 contains 14 residues. The source is a man between 45 and 60 years old with active or convalescent COVID-19. Sequencing was carried out using peripheral blood. The chain is built from TRBV5-4 and TRBJ1-2, with 8 positions matching TRBD1. The CDR3 DNA reads TGTGCCAGCAGCAACGGACAGGGAGGCTATGGCTACACCTTC. The encoded protein is CASSNGQGGYGYTF.